One T cell receptor (beta chain) is described in this entry. Individuals drawn from approximately 22 US areas were roughly 18 to 95 years old. Repertoires were generated with immunoSEQ multiplex PCR, while TCRdb's copy carries only in-frame clones and drops some. The sample lists about 220,000 clones, about 83% seen once, with 4.8% in the top ten. This record comes from a study of blood T cell repertoires in COVID-19. Overall study: Collection of acute and convalescent COVID-19 samples took place in the United States, Italy and Spain. T cells, B-cell-depleted T cells, or PBMCs provided the cDNA or gDNA that served as material.

CDR1 and CDR2 from the germline V gene are SNHLY and FYNNEI. Trimming pared 10 bases from V and 8 bases from J, leaving 12 bases between. This CDR3 is 11 amino acids long. Sequenced sample: PBMCs or T cells enriched from blood (not recorded which). The chain combines TRBV2 with TRBJ2-1, with TRBD1 as a possible D gene (5 bases). The receptor's source is a woman between 45 and 60 years old who had been exposed to COVID-19. CDR3 residues: CAKTVIDEQFF. The CDR3 region has the DNA TGTGCCAAGACAGTGATCGATGAGCAGTTCTTC.